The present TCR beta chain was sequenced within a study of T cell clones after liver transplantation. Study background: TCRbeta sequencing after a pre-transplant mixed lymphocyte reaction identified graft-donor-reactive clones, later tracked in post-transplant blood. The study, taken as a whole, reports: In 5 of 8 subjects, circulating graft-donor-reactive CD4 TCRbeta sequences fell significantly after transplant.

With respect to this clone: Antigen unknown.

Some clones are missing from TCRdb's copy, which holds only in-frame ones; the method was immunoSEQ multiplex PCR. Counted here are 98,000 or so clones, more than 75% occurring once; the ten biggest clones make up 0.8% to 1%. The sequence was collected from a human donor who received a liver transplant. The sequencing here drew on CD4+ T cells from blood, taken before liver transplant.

This CDR3 is CASRSSGRAYEQYF. DNA of the CDR3: TGTGCCAGCAGGTCTAGCGGGAGGGCCTACGAGCAGTACTTC. This chain links TRBV28 with TRBJ2-7; 12 bases agree with TRBD2. CDR1 and CDR2 (germline): MDHEN, SYDVKM. CDR3 length: 14 amino acids. Trimming took 6 bases from V and 2 from J; bases not matched to a gene: 2.